This TCR beta chain was profiled in a study of blood T cell repertoires in COVID-19. Across the whole study: PBMCs, B-cell-depleted T cells, or T cells provided the cDNA or gDNA that made up the material.

This CDR3 is 15 amino acids long. Germline V gives CDR1 SEHNR, CDR2 FQNEAQ (reference sequence). The ends were cut back, 4 bases at V and 1 base at J, with 14 bases in the middle. As originally analysed: It was from reference gene primer amplification that nucleated cell counts were estimated. Profiled with immunoSEQ multiplex PCR; TCRdb holds only in-frame clones, not every one. V, J and clone size reflect that table, while D and trimming were determined from the DNA. The table has more than 85,000 clones, around 76% seen once. This TCR came from a man older than 75 with acute or convalescent COVID-19. The V call is TRBV7-9, the J call TRBJ2-7; maybe TRBD2 (6 bases). Input material: peripheral blood. CDR3 amino acids: CASSSGRERSYEQYF. CDR3 nucleotide sequence: TGTGCCAGCAGCTCCGGACGGGAGAGGTCCTACGAGCAGTACTTC.